The 23 T cell receptor beta chains given below trace back to one sample, sequenced in a study of T-cell memory formation after mild COVID-19. TCRdb recomputed calls from the 5' RACE reads with MiXCR, one row per CDR3 protein. The sample comprises roughly 170,000 distinct CDR3 sequences, 15% to 20% of which are singletons, and about 4% rests with the top ten. The specimen was PBMCs or a T cell subset sorted from them (not recorded which). These receptors were taken from a man between 18 and 35 years old who had mild COVID-19 (a few samples of this study predate the infection). Cell type and time point are not known.

By its share, this clonotype is medium-sized. This sequence joins TRBV20-1 and TRBJ2-3, with TRBD2 matching over 8 bases. CDR3 length: 14 amino acids. Germline V gene lookup returns CDR1 DFQATT and CDR2 SNEGSKA (reference sequence). The V and J ends lost 6 bases and 5 bases, in that order; junction bases with no gene match: 10. CDR3 amino acids: CSAPSSLAGDTQYF. CDR3 nucleotide sequence: TGCAGTGCCCCCTCCTCTCTAGCGGGAGATACGCAGTATTTT.

This clonotype turned up a few times. This chain links TRBV7-6 with TRBJ2-5; 7 bases map to TRBD1. V shed 4 bases, J shed 4 bases, and the junction held 9 bases outside the gene matches. Looked up from germline, CDR1 is SGHVS and CDR2 is FNYEAQ. The CDR3 sequence is 15 residues long. CDR3 coding DNA: TGTGCCAGCAGCTCCCGAGGGGGCGCGGGAGAGACCCAGTACTTC. Protein product: CASSSRGGAGETQYF.

The CDR3 DNA follows: TGCAGTGCTACGAAAGCGGCCGCCTACGAGCAGTACGTC. This gives the protein CSATKAAAYEQYV. The chain uses TRBV20-1 and TRBJ2-7; D might be TRBD2 (5 bases). V gave up 4 bases and J gave up 2 bases, with 12 bases separating them. CDR1 and CDR2 from the germline V gene are DFQATT and SNEGSKA (reference sequence). The CDR3 runs to 13 residues.

The chain joins TRBV9 to TRBJ2-7; D possibly uses TRBD1 or TRBD2 (5 bases each). CDR3 length equals 15 residues. CDR1 and CDR2 (germline): SGDLS, YYNGEE. V lost 1 base, J lost 7 bases, and 18 bases lay in between. The chain's CDR3 is CASSVRGGWSEEQYV. CDR3 nucleotides: TGTGCCAGCAGCGTACGTGGGGGTTGGTCGGAAGAGCAGTACGTC.

The chain links TRBV20-1 to TRBJ1-1; D not resolved. V was trimmed by 6 bases and J by 0 bases, leaving 11 bases between them. The CDR3 is 13 amino acids. Germline V gene sequence: CDR1 DFQATT, CDR2 SNEGSKA (reference sequence). CDR3 sequence (DNA): TGCAGTGCCCCCATACTGATGAACACTGAAGCTTTCTTT. Protein: CSAPILMNTEAFF.

The chain joins TRBV7-2 to TRBJ2-5, with 15 bases matching TRBD2. V shed 5 bases, J shed 4 bases, and the junction held 14 bases outside the gene matches. The CDR3 covers 19 residues. Per germline, CDR1 SGHTA and CDR2 FQGNSA. DNA for the CDR3: TGTGCCAGCAGCCTAAATTTCCGGACTAGCGGGGGGGCCGGAGAGACCCAGTACTTC. This codes for CASSLNFRTSGGAGETQYF.

The table lists this clonotype with a few counts. The V gene is TRBV5-1, the J gene TRBJ1-3; a possible D gene is TRBD1 (6 bases). Trimming left V 4 bases short and J 1 base short, with 9 bases between. The CDR3 covers 14 residues. The germline V gene encodes CDR1 SGHRS and CDR2 YFSETQ. The CDR3: CASSQQGSGNTIYF. The CDR3 nucleotides are TGCGCCAGCAGCCAACAGGGATCTGGAAACACCATATATTTT.

The rearrangement links TRBV18 to TRBJ2-7; D is possibly TRBD2 (5 bases). With 0 bases removed from V and 2 bases from J, the gap between germline ends came to 14 bases. Germline V gene sequence: CDR1 KGHSH, CDR2 LQKENI. The CDR3 covers 16 residues. The DNA for the CDR3 is TGTGCCAGCTCACCACCGGCTGGGAGCCATACCTACGAGCAGTACTTC. Translated, it gives CASSPPAGSHTYEQYF.

The rearrangement joins TRBV29-1 to TRBJ2-3, with TRBD2 matching 7 bases. CDR3 size: 12 residues. Germline loops: CDR1 SQVTM, CDR2 ANQGSEA. Trimming at V came to 8 bases and at J to 2 bases, leaving 4 bases not matched to a gene. The CDR3 sequence: CSLGGYTDTQYF. The CDR3 DNA reads as TGCAGCCTGGGGGGGTACACAGATACGCAGTATTTT.

This clonotype has a handful of counts. This chain connects TRBV29-1 to TRBJ2-1; 7 nucleotides line up with TRBD1. The length of the CDR3 is 12 residues. The V segment lost 5 bases and the J segment 6 bases; nucleotides outside the gene matches: 4. The germline V gene encodes CDR1 SQVTM and CDR2 ANQGSEA. The CDR3 nucleotides are TGCAGCGTTAAGACAGGGTCCAATGAGCAGTTCTTC. It is translated as CSVKTGSNEQFF.

The rearrangement links TRBV10-1 to TRBJ2-7; no definite D call. Germline lookup yields CDR1 WNHNN and CDR2 SYGVQD (reference sequence). The length of the CDR3 is 9 residues. With 9 bases removed from V and 7 bases from J, the gap between germline ends came to 7 bases. The CDR3 loop is CARVKEQYF. In DNA form, the CDR3 reads TGCGCCAGGGTGAAAGAGCAGTACTTC.

A remark on this clonotype: A junction end diverges from the germline sequence, so it may reflect a read error. The chain carries TRBV7-8 and TRBJ1-5; no firm D call. The CDR3 runs 14 residues. Germline V gene lookup returns CDR1 SGHVS and CDR2 FQNEAQ. DNA for the CDR3: TGTGCCAGCAGCTTAGACGTTAGCAAACAGCCCCAGCATTTT. Translation gives CASSLDVSKQPQHF.

V usage is TRBV5-1 and J usage is TRBJ2-5; TRBD1 aligns across 7 bases. The CDR3 loop spans 16 amino acids. Germline CDR1 reads SGHRS; CDR2 reads YFSETQ. The junction had 16 bases not matched to a gene; V was cut back by 5 bases and J by 6 bases. Here the CDR3 DNA reads TGCGCCAGCAGTTCTCTTGGGACAGCGGATGGAAAGACCCAGTACTTC. Encoded protein: CASSSLGTADGKTQYF.

The V and J genes are TRBV5-1 and TRBJ2-3, with D perhaps assigned TRBD1 or TRBD2 (5 bases each). V shed 4 bases and J shed 6 bases, with 12 bases lying between them. CDR3 length: 13 amino acids. Germline V gene lookup returns CDR1 SGHRS and CDR2 YFSETQ. The CDR3 nucleotides read TGCGCCAGCAGCCCTACAGGAGGCGATACGCAGTATTTT. This encodes CASSPTGGDTQYF.

V and J are TRBV5-1 and TRBJ1-2, with D unclear. The CDR3 consists of 14 residues. The V and J ends lost 0 bases and 8 bases respectively, with 14 bases between them. Germline V gene data show CDR1 as SGHRS and CDR2 as YFSETQ. Here the CDR3 reads CASSLARRPFGYTF. The DNA for the CDR3 is TGCGCCAGCAGCTTGGCCCGTCGACCGTTCGGCTACACCTTC. Full variable domain (missing parts from reference TRBV5-1 and TRBJ1-2): KAGVTQTPRYLIKTRGQQVTLSCSPISGHRSVSWYQQTPGQGLQFLFEYFSETQRNKGNFPGRFSGRQFSNSRSEMNVSTLELGDSALYLCASSLARRPFGYTFGSGTRLTVV.

To note about this clonotype: Mismatch with germline at one junction end may stem from a read error. This chain links TRBV6-2 or TRBV6-3 with TRBJ1-5; 9 positions match TRBD1. The CDR3 sequence is 17 residues long. Germline-derived CDR1 and CDR2 are MNHEY and SVGEGT. The CDR3 spells CASGYEMGQGTNQPQHF. CDR3 nucleotide sequence: TGTGCCAGCGGTTACGAGATGGGACAGGGAACTAATCAGCCCCAGCATTTT.

In this sample, this clonotype turned up a few times. The chain links TRBV3-1 to TRBJ2-7; the D is unclear. V was clipped by 4 bases and J by 3 bases, with 10 bases between them. The CDR3 extends over 13 amino acids. The germline V gene encodes CDR1 LGHDT and CDR2 YNNKEL (reference sequence). CDR3 region: CASSRDTFYEQYF. The CDR3 DNA sequence: TGTGCCAGCAGCCGCGACACCTTCTACGAGCAGTACTTC.

CDR3 DNA: TGTGCCAGCAGCCAAGGGGTGACTAGCGGGGGGGCCAGGGAGACCCAGTACTTC. Amino acids: CASSQGVTSGGARETQYF. The gene calls are TRBV4-2 and TRBJ2-5; 14 bases align to TRBD2. Germline V gene lookup returns CDR1 LGHNA and CDR2 YNFKEQ. The CDR3 contains 18 residues. The V segment lost 1 base and the J segment 5 bases; nucleotides outside the gene matches: 9.

This clonotype appeared many times. The rearrangement joins TRBV7-2 to TRBJ1-1; TRBD1 is a possible D gene (6 bases). Trimming removed 5 bases from V and 6 bases from J, with 13 bases in between. The CDR3 totals 13 residues. Germline CDR1 is SGHTA and CDR2 is FQGNSA. For the CDR3, the DNA is TGTGCCAGCAGCCCTCAGGGGACGTCTGAAGCTTTCTTT. It codes for CASSPQGTSEAFF.

The rearrangement joins TRBV12-3 or TRBV12-4 to TRBJ2-1, with a weak D call TRBD1 (5 bases). The length of the CDR3 is 14 residues. V dropped 6 bases and J dropped 10 bases, with 19 bases sitting between them. Written as DNA, the CDR3 is TGTGCCAGCAGCCCTCAGGGCCCAGCTAGGGAGCAGTTCTTC. This translates into CASSPQGPAREQFF.

The CDR3 DNA is TGTGCCAGCAGTTACTATCAGGCCTACGAGCAGTACTTC. Translating it yields CASSYYQAYEQYF. The rearrangement joins TRBV6-2 or TRBV6-3 to TRBJ2-7; D gene unclear. The V gene lost 1 base and the J gene lost 2 bases, with 6 bases spanning the gap. There are 13 residues in the CDR3. CDR1 and CDR2 (germline): MNHEY, SVGEGT.

This rearrangement joins TRBV2 to TRBJ2-1, with 8 nucleotides matching TRBD2. CDR3 length equals 16 residues. The germline V gene encodes CDR1 SNHLY and CDR2 FYNNEI. Losses at the gene ends were 0 bases for V and 9 bases for J; bases not matched to a gene: 10. The CDR3 region has the DNA TGTGCCAGCAGTGAAGCGATCGGGGGGGCGGCGGGTGAGCAGTTCTTC. This encodes CASSEAIGGAAGEQFF. Full variable domain (remainder filled in from reference TRBV2 and TRBJ2-1): EPEVTQTPSHQVTQMGQEVILRCVPISNHLYFYWYRQILGQKVEFLVSFYNNEISEKSEIFDDQFSVERPDGSNFTLKIRSTKLEDSAMYFCASSEAIGGAAGEQFFGPGTRLTVL.

The V gene is TRBV7-2, the J gene TRBJ1-6; 7 bases match TRBD1. Per the germline V gene, CDR1 is SGHTA and CDR2 is FQGNSA. Losses at the gene ends were 5 bases for V and 10 bases for J; bases not matched to a gene: 11. The CDR3 has 15 amino acids. CDR3 DNA sequence: TGTGCCAGCAGCCCCGACAGGGAACCTTCGTCACCCCTCCACTTT. Translating it yields CASSPDREPSSPLHF.